This T cell receptor beta chain appears in the sequencing data of a study of metastatic and nonmetastatic thyroid tumors. Study overall: Malignant and benign thyroid patients had repertoires compared in peripheral blood and tumor or nodule tissue. Study observations and caveats: A significant increase in TCR beta diversity was reportedly seen in malignant thyroid tumors relative to benign nodules, in blood and tumor.

Authors' data handling: The study took CDR3 differences across clinicopathological groups and made a distant-metastasis classifier for papillary thyroid cancer from them. With MiXCR, TCRdb reprocessed the PCR reads. The V and J calls shown here were made by TCRdb, not taken from the authors' results. The sample lists tens of thousands of clones, under 25% occurring once. Every patient underwent thyroid surgery untreated. In germline, CDR1 is DFQATT, CDR2 SNEGSKA (reference sequence). The CDR3 consists of 13 residues. Trimming left V 8 bases short and J 11 bases short, with 24 bases between. This clone was detected many times. As yet, its antigen is unknown.

The chain combines TRBV20-1 with TRBJ1-1, with a possible D match to TRBD1 (6 bases). Sequences were obtained from blood. The TCR comes from a female donor with papillary thyroid cancer or a benign thyroid nodule (not recorded which). Some clones in this sample may be carry-over from other donors' samples. The CDR3 region is CSSTNTGPALAFF. The CDR3 coding sequence is TGCAGTAGTACCAATACAGGGCCCGCACTGGCTTTCTTT.